Shown below are 15 T cell receptor beta chains from a single sample sequenced in a study of blood T cell repertoires in COVID-19. Libraries were prepared by immunoSEQ multiplex PCR; TCRdb keeps only in-frame clonotypes and omits some of them. The sample includes about 430,000 clones, roughly nine tenths of them seen just once. Sequences were obtained from PBMCs or T cells enriched from blood (not recorded which). These receptors were collected from a man aged 25 to 40 who had recovered from COVID-19.

The chain carries TRBV7-2 and TRBJ2-2; the D gene is possibly TRBD1 (6 bases). Trimming removed 4 bases at V and 3 bases at J, with 15 bases between. The CDR3 consists of 16 residues. Germline CDR1 is SGHTA and CDR2 is FQGNSA. The CDR3 loop is CASSYRQERYTGELFF. The CDR3 nucleotides are TGTGCCAGCAGCTACCGACAGGAGCGATACACCGGGGAGCTGTTTTTT.

The chain recombines TRBV19 with TRBJ1-5, with a possible D match to TRBD1 (5 bases). From germline, CDR1 is LNHDA and CDR2 SQIVND (reference sequence). Trimming stripped 1 base from V and 0 bases from J, with 10 bases between. The CDR3 contains 16 residues. The CDR3 region has the DNA TGTGCCAGTAGTATAGTAGGACATAATAGCAATCAGCCCCAGCATTTT. Translation: CASSIVGHNSNQPQHF.

The chain links TRBV3-1 (or the pseudogene TRBV3-2) to TRBJ1-6, with TRBD1 as a possible D gene (5 bases). Between the trimmed V and J ends, which lost 1 base and 4 bases, there was a span of 8 bases. There are 15 residues in the CDR3. Germline V gives CDR1 LGHDT, CDR2 YNNKEL (reference sequence). In DNA, the CDR3 is TGTGCCAGCAGCCAAGGGGGGGGGTATAATTCACCCCTCCACTTT. Amino acid sequence: CASSQGGGYNSPLHF.

A remark on this clone: Compared with germline, one end of the junction differs, possibly owing to a read error. V gene TRBV7-7 combines with J gene TRBJ2-7; D remains unclear. From germline, CDR1 is SSHAT and CDR2 FNYEAQ (reference sequence). CDR3 length: 14 residues. The CDR3 sequence is CASSLYSGAYEQYF. The CDR3, as DNA: TGTGCTAGCAGCTTATATTCCGGAGCCTACGAGCAGTACTTC.

The chain employs TRBV5-8 and TRBJ1-4, with TRBD1 as a possible D gene (6 bases). Between the trimmed V and J ends, which lost 7 bases and 6 bases, there was a span of 22 bases. From germline, CDR1 is SGHTS and CDR2 YDEGEE. The length of the CDR3 is 16 residues. As DNA, the CDR3 is TGTGCCAGCCCAACCCGACCTAGGGGGATCGATGAAAAACTGTTTTTT. Amino acid sequence: CASPTRPRGIDEKLFF.

The chain is built from TRBV7-2 and TRBJ2-5; 7 bases align to TRBD2. V gave up 4 bases and J gave up 10 bases; unmatched junction bases: 3. Germline CDR1 SGHTA, CDR2 FQGNSA. The CDR3 has 11 residues. The CDR3 bases are TGTGCCAGCAGCTCGACTAGCAGCCAGTACTTC. Translation: CASSSTSSQYF.

This chain links TRBV15 with TRBJ2-5; the match to TRBD1 covers 10 bases. Germline V gene lookup returns CDR1 LNHNV and CDR2 YYDKDF (reference sequence). V lost 0 bases and J lost 5; bases outside the gene matches: 15. CDR3 length: 19 residues. CDR3 residues: CATSRDWGAGQGQGETQYF. CDR3 coding DNA: TGTGCCACCAGCAGAGATTGGGGGGCCGGACAGGGACAGGGGGAGACCCAGTACTTC.

The V and J genes are TRBV7-2 and TRBJ1-1; 8 bases match TRBD1. The V gene's germline CDR1 is SGHTA and CDR2 FQGNSA. Losses at the gene ends were 0 bases for V and 1 base for J; bases not matched to a gene: 1. This CDR3 is built from 15 residues. The CDR3 DNA reads TGTGCCAGCAGCTTAGCTGGGACAGGGAACACTGAAGCTTTCTTT. It encodes CASSLAGTGNTEAFF.

The CDR3 region is CASSPNAGINNQPQHF. CDR3 DNA: TGTGCCAGCAGTCCGAACGCCGGGATTAACAATCAGCCCCAGCATTTT. The chain uses TRBV3-1 (or the pseudogene TRBV3-2) and TRBJ1-5; unclear D gene. The CDR3 has 16 residues. Trimming took off 6 bases at V and 3 bases at J, with 18 bases between the two ends. The germline V gene encodes CDR1 LGHDT and CDR2 YNNKEL (reference sequence).

This rearrangement joins TRBV6-5 to TRBJ1-6, with D tentatively TRBD1 (6 bases). Trimming removed 6 bases from V and 8 bases from J, with 14 bases in between. CDR3 length: 14 residues. Germline CDR1 is MNHEY and CDR2 is SVGAGI. The CDR3 is CASSAGASHSPLHF. The CDR3 coding sequence is TGTGCCAGCAGCGCAGGGGCATCGCATTCACCCCTCCACTTT.

V and J are TRBV7-8 and TRBJ2-7; 7 bases are a match to TRBD1. V dropped 2 bases and J dropped 1; count of bases not matched to a gene: 5. The V gene's germline CDR1 is SGHVS and CDR2 FQNEAQ. This CDR3 is 15 amino acids long. This chain's CDR3 is CASSLFWDRSYEQYF. In DNA, the CDR3 is TGTGCCAGCAGCTTATTCTGGGACAGATCCTACGAGCAGTACTTC.

V and J are TRBV7-2 and TRBJ1-2, with D possibly being TRBD1 (6 bases). The germline V and J ends were trimmed by 11 bases and 0 bases, with 16 bases remaining between them. This CDR3 is built from 14 residues. Germline CDR1 and CDR2: SGHTA and FQGNSA. CDR3 coding DNA: TGTGCCGGAGAGAGGGACAAATCTAACTATGGCTACACCTTC. This translates into CAGERDKSNYGYTF.

This chain uses TRBV24-1 with TRBJ1-2; D is unclear. Per the germline V gene, CDR1 is KGHDR and CDR2 is SFDVKD. This CDR3 has 13 amino acids. With 2 bases removed from V and 8 bases from J, the gap between germline ends came to 11 bases. CDR3 residues: CATSDSIERGYTF. The CDR3 DNA sequence: TGTGCCACCAGTGATTCAATAGAGCGGGGCTACACCTTC.

This rearrangement joins TRBV19 to TRBJ1-5; a weak D match, TRBD1 (5 bases). CDR1 and CDR2 from the germline V gene are LNHDA and SQIVND (reference sequence). The CDR3 has 14 residues. The V and J ends lost 10 bases and 3 bases respectively, with 16 bases between them. Here the CDR3 reads CATATAGLNQPQHF. The CDR3 DNA reads as TGTGCCACTGCTACGGCGGGGCTCAATCAGCCCCAGCATTTT. The variable domain in full, with the rest retrieved from reference TRBV19 and TRBJ1-5, is DGGITQSPKYLFRKEGQNVTLSCEQNLNHDAMYWYRQDPGQGLRLIYYSQIVNDFQKGDIAEGYSVSREKKESFPLTVTSAQKNPTAFYLCATATAGLNQPQHFGDGTRLSIL.

The chain carries TRBV27 and TRBJ1-1; D is perhaps TRBD1 (6 bases). Trimming pared 3 bases from V and 1 base from J, leaving 15 bases between. Germline values: CDR1 MNHEY, CDR2 SMNVEV (reference sequence). CDR3 length: 16 residues. CDR3 nucleotides: TGTGCCAGCAGTTTTGGAGCGAACAGGGAGAACACTGAAGCTTTCTTT. Its translation is CASSFGANRENTEAFF.